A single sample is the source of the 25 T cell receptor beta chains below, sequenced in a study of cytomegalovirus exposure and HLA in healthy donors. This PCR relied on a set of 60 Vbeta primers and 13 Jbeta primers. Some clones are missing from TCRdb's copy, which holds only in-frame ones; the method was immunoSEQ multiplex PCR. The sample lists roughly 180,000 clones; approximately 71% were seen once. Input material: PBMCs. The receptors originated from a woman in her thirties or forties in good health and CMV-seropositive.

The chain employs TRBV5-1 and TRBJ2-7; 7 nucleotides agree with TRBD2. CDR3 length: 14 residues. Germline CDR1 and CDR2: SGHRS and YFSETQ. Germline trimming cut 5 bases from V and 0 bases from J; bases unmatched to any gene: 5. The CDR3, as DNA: TGCGCCAGCAGACAAAGCGGGACCTCCTACGAGCAGTACTTC. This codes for CASRQSGTSYEQYF.

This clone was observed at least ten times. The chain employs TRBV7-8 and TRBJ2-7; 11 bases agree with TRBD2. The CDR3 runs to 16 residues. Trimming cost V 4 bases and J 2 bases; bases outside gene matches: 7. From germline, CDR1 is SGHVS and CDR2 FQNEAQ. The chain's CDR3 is CASSYGTSGLTYEQYF. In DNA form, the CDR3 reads TGTGCCAGCAGCTACGGGACTAGCGGCCTGACCTACGAGCAGTACTTC. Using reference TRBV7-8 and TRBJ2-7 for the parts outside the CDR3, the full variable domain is GAGVSQSPRYKVAKRGQDVALRCDPISGHVSLFWYQQALGQGPEFLTYFQNEAQLDKSGLPSDRFFAERPEGSVSTLKIQRTQQEDSAVYLCASSYGTSGLTYEQYFGPGTRLTVT.

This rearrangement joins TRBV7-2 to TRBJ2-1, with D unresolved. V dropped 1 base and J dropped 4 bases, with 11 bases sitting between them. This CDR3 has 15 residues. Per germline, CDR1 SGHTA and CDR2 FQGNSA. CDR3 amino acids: CASSLEAIIYNEQFF. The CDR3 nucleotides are TGTGCCAGCAGCTTAGAAGCCATTATTTACAATGAGCAGTTCTTC.

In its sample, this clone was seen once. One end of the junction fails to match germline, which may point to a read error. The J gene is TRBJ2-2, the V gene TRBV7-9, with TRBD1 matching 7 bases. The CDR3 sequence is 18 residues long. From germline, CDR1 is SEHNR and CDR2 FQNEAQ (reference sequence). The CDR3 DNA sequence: TGTTCCAGCAGCCGCGCTTTTCGACAGGGCGATAACACCGGGGAGCTGTTTTTT. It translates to CSSSRAFRQGDNTGELFF. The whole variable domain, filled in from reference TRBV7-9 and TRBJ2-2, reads DTGVSQNPRHKITKRGQNVTFRCDPISEHNRLYWYRQTLGQGPEFLTYFQNEAQLEKSRLLSDRFSAERPKGSFSTLEIQRTEQGDSAMYLCSSSRAFRQGDNTGELFFGEGSRLTVL.

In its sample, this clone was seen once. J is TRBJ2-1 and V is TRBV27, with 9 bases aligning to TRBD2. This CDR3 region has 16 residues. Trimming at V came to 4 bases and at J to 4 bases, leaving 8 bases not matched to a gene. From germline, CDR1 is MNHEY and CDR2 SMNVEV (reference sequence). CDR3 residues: CASSSPGTSPYNEQFF. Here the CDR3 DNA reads TGTGCCAGCAGTTCCCCCGGGACTAGCCCGTACAATGAGCAGTTCTTC.

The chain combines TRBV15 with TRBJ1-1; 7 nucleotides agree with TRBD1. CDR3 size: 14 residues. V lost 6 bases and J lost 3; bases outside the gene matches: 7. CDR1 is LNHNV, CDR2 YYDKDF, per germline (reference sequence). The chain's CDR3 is CATRTDRVHTEAFF. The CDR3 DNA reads TGTGCCACCAGGACAGACAGGGTCCACACTGAAGCTTTCTTT.

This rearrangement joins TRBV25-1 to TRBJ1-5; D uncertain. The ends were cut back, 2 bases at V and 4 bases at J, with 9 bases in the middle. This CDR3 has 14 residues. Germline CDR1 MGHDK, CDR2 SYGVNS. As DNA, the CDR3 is TGTGCCAGCAGTGAAAAGGGAGTGAATCAGCCCCAGCATTTT. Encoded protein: CASSEKGVNQPQHF.

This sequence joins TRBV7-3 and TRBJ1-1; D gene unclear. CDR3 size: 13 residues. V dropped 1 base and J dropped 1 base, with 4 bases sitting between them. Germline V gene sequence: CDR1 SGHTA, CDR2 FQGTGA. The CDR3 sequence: CASSLNGNTEAFF. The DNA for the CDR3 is TGTGCCAGCAGCTTAAACGGGAACACTGAAGCTTTCTTT. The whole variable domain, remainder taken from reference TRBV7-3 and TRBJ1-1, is GAGVSQTPSNKVTEKGKYVELRCDPISGHTALYWYRQSLGQGPEFLIYFQGTGAADDSGLPNDRFFAVRPEGSVSTLKIQRTERGDSAVYLCASSLNGNTEAFFGQGTRLTVV.

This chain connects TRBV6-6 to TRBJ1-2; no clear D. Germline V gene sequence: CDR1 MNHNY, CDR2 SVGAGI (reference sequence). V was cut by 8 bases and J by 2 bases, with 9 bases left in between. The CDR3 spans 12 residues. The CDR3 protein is CASVGVNYGYTF. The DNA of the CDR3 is TGTGCCAGCGTCGGGGTGAACTATGGCTACACCTTC.

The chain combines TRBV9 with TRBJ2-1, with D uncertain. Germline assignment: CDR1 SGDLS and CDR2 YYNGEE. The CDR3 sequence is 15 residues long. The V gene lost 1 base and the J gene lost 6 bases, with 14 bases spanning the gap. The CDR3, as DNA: TGTGCCAGCAGCGTAACTTCACTACCGATCAATGAGCAGTTCTTC. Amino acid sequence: CASSVTSLPINEQFF.

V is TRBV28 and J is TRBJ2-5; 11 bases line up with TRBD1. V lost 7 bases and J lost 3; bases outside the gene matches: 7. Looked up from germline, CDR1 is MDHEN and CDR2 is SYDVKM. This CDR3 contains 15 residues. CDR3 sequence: CASTPPGQGEETQYF. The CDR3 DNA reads TGTGCCAGCACTCCTCCGGGACAGGGGGAAGAGACCCAGTACTTC. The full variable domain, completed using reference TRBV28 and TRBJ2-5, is DVKVTQSSRYLVKRTGEKVFLECVQDMDHENMFWYRQDPGLGLRLIYFSYDVKMKEKGDIPEGYSVSREKKERFSLILESASTNQTSMYLCASTPPGQGEETQYFGPGTRLLVL.

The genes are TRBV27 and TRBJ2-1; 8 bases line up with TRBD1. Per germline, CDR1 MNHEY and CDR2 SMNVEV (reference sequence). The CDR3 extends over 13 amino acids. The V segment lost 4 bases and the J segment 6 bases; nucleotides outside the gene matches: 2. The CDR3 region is CASSSGTGNEQFF. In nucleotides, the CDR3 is TGTGCCAGCAGTTCGGGGACAGGCAATGAGCAGTTCTTC.

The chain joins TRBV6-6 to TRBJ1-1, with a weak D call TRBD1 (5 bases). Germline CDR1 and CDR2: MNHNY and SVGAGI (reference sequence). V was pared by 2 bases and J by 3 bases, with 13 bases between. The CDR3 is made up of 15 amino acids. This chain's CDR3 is CASSYAERQHTEAFF. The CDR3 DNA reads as TGTGCCAGCAGTTACGCCGAACGACAGCACACTGAAGCTTTCTTT.

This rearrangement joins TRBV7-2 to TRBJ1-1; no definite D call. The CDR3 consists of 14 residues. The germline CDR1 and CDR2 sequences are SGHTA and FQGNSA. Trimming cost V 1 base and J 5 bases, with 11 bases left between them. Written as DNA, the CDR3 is TGTGCCAGCAGCTTAGGAGGTTTTCAGACTGAAGCTTTCTTT. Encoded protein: CASSLGGFQTEAFF.

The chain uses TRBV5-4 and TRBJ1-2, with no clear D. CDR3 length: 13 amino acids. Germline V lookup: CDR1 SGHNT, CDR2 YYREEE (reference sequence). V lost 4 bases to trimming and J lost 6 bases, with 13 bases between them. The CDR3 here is CASSLPVSHGYTF. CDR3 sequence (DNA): TGTGCCAGCAGCCTGCCGGTATCCCATGGCTACACCTTC.

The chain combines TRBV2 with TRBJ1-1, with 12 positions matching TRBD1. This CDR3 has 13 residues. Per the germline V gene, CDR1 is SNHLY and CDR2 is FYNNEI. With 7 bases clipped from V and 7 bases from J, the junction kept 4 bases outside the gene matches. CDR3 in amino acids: CASTGQGAVEAFF. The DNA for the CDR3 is TGTGCCAGCACGGGACAGGGGGCAGTTGAAGCTTTCTTT.

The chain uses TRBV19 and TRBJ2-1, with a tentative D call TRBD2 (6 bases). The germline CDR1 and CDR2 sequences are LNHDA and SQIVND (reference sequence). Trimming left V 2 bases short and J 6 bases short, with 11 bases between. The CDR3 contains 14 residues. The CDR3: CASSIPDYSNEQFF. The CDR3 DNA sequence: TGTGCCAGTAGTATACCGGACTACAGCAATGAGCAGTTCTTC.

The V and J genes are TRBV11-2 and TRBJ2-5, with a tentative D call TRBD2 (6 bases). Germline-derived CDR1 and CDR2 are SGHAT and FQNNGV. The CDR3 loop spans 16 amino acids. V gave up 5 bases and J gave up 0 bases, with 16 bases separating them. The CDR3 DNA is TGTGCCAGCAGCCGGATTGGGGGGAGCCACCAAGAGACCCAGTACTTC. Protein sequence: CASSRIGGSHQETQYF. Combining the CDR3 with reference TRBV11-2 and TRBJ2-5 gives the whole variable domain EAGVAQSPRYKIIEKRQSVAFWCNPISGHATLYWYQQILGQGPKLLIQFQNNGVVDDSQLPKDRFSAERLKGVDSTLKIQPAKLEDSAVYLCASSRIGGSHQETQYFGPGTRLLVL.

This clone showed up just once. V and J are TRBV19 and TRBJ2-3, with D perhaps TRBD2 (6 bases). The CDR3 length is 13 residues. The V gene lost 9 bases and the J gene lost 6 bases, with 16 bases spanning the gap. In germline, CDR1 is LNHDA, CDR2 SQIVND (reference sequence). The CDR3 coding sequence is TGTGCCAGCAAGGACTATCTGTTGGATACGCAGTATTTT. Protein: CASKDYLLDTQYF.

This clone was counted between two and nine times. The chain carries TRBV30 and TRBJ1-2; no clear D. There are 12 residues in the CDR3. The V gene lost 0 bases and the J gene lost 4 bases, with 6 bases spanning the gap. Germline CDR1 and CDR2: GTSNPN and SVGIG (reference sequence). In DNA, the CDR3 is TGTGCCTGGAGTGTCGGTCCCTATGGCTACACCTTC. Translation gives CAWSVGPYGYTF.

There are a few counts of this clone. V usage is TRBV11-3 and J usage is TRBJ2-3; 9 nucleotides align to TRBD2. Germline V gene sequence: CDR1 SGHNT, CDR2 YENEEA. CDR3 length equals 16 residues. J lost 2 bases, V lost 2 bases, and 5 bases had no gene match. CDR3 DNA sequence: TGTGCCAGCAGCTTATTCCCTAGCGGGAACACAGATACGCAGTATTTT. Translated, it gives CASSLFPSGNTDTQYF.

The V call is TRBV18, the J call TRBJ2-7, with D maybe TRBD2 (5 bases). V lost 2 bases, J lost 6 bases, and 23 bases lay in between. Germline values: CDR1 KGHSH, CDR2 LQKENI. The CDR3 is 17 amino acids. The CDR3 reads CASSPLSAAISRGEQYF. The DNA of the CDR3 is TGTGCCAGCTCACCATTGTCGGCCGCAATAAGCCGGGGCGAGCAGTACTTC.

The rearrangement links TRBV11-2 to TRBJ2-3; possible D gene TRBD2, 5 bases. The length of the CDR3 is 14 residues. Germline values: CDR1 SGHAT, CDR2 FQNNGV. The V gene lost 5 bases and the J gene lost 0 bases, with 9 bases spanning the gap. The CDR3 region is CASSPGVSTDTQYF. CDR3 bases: TGTGCCAGCAGCCCCGGGGTTAGCACAGATACGCAGTATTTT.

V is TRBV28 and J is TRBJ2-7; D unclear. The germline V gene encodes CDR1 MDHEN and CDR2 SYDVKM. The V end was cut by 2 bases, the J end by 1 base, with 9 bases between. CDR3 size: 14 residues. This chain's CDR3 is CASSLGVLSYEQYF. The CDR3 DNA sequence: TGTGCCAGCAGTTTAGGAGTACTATCCTACGAGCAGTACTTC.

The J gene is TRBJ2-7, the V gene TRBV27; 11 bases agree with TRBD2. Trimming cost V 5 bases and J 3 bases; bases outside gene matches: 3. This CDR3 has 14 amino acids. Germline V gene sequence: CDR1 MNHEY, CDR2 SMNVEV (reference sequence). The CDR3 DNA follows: TGTGCCAGCAGTACTAGCGGGAGAAACTACGAGCAGTACTTC. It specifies CASSTSGRNYEQYF.